The source of this TCR beta chain is a study of cytomegalovirus exposure and HLA in healthy donors. Findings and caveats of the study: The later analysis indicated that the majority of CMV-associated TCR beta chains appeared HLA-restricted.

The V gene's germline CDR1 is SGDLS and CDR2 YYNGEE. This CDR3 has 13 amino acids. PCR employed 60 Vbeta and 13 Jbeta primers. The repertoire was sequenced with immunoSEQ multiplex PCR; TCRdb's copy has only in-frame clones and lacks some. This sample has over 200,000 clones, with around 75% found just once. A word on this clone: No antigen is known for it.

V gene TRBV9 combines with J gene TRBJ2-5, with D possibly being TRBD2 (5 bases). The J call may not be correct, given that the DNA end is closer to TRBJ2-7. The sequence was obtained from a woman aged 30 to 39 in good health and CMV-seronegative. Sequencing input: PBMCs. CDR3 nucleotide sequence: TGTGCCAGCAGCGCTCGGGATTCCTACGAGCAGTACTTC. Amino acids: CASSARDSYEQYF.